These T cell receptor beta chains were read from a single sample in a study of T cells in Graves' hyperthyroidism and ophthalmopathy. One entry per CDR3 protein, called by TCRdb with MiXCR from the multiplex PCR reads. Here the sample spans about half a million distinct CDR3 sequences, roughly a quarter being singletons. Sequencing input: blood. The source of these receptors is a woman younger than 45 with Graves' ophthalmopathy. CDR3s include the opening cysteine and the closing phenylalanine or tryptophan. The D gene is left open where the match is weak. Some rows mark clone size as missing; the rest say once, few, many or name a class of expanded clone.

many,TRBV20-1,TRBJ1-5,TRBD1,CSAAGTGVLQPQHF,TGCAGTGCTGCCGGGACAGGAGTATTGCAGCCCCAGCATTTT
-,TRBV7-6,TRBJ1-2,-,CASSYPGALGYTF,TGTGCCAGCAGCTACCCGGGGGCGCTCGGCTACACCTTC
many,TRBV12-3/TRBV12-4,TRBJ1-2,-,CASSNSRYGYTF,TGTGCCAGCAGCAACAGTCGGTATGGCTACACCTTC
few,TRBV5-1,TRBJ1-2,TRBD1,CASSKTGGDGYTF,TGCGCCAGCAGCAAGACAGGGGGCGATGGCTACACCTTC
-,TRBV4-2,TRBJ1-2,-,CASSQDPRDDGYTF,TGTGCCAGCAGCCAAGATCCTCGGGATGATGGCTACACCTTC
many,TRBV9,TRBJ1-2,-,CASSVEGQGSVDYGYTF,TGTGCCAGCAGCGTAGAGGGGCAGGGGTCTGTCGACTATGGCTACACCTTC
many,TRBV5-1,TRBJ1-2,TRBD1,CASSLGQGESGYTF,TGCGCCAGCAGCCTCGGACAGGGAGAGAGTGGCTACACCTTC
-,TRBV12-3/TRBV12-4,TRBJ1-1,-,CASSSAWTTNTEAFF,TGTGCCAGCAGTTCGGCTTGGACAACGAACACTGAAGCTTTCTTT
many,TRBV14,TRBJ2-5,-,CASSRGLHQETQYF,TGTGCCAGCAGCCGCGGATTGCACCAAGAGACCCAGTACTTC
many,TRBV6-5,TRBJ2-5,-,CASSYQGIGETQYF,TGTGCCAGCAGTTACCAGGGGATAGGAGAGACCCAGTACTTC
-,TRBV19,TRBJ1-1,TRBD1,CASSMDRAGEAFF,TGTGCCAGTAGCATGGACAGGGCTGGCGAAGCTTTCTTT
-,TRBV11-2,TRBJ1-2,TRBD1,CASRTTGDGYTF,TGTGCCAGCAGGACGACAGGGGATGGCTACACCTTC
-,TRBV25-1,TRBJ1-1,-,CASSDPQGGNTEAFF,TGTGCCAGCAGTGATCCCCAGGGCGGGAACACTGAAGCTTTCTTT
few,TRBV25-1,TRBJ1-6,-,CASSESPQGANSPLHF,TGTGCCAGCAGTGAATCCCCGCAGGGAGCTAATTCACCCCTCCACTTT
many,TRBV19,TRBJ2-2,-,CASSIDLAENTGELFF,TGTGCCAGTAGTATAGATCTGGCAGAGAACACCGGGGAGCTGTTTTTT
many,TRBV9,TRBJ2-7,TRBD1,CASSGTASYEQYF,TGTGCCAGCAGTGGGACAGCTTCCTACGAGCAGTACTTC
many,TRBV6-1,TRBJ1-2,-,CASSELGGYGYTF,TGTGCCAGCAGTGAACTGGGGGGCTATGGCTACACCTTC
many,TRBV2,TRBJ2-5,-,CASRRPQETQYF,TGTGCCAGCAGAAGGCCCCAAGAGACCCAGTACTTC
-,TRBV19,TRBJ1-1,-,CASTIGGGNTEAFF,TGTGCCAGTACTATCGGGGGCGGGAACACTGAAGCTTTCTTT
many,TRBV6-2/TRBV6-3,TRBJ1-1,-,CASKGYTEAFF,TGTGCCAGCAAGGGTTACACTGAAGCTTTCTTT
many,TRBV5-1,TRBJ2-5,TRBD1,CASSHTWTGRGETQYF,TGCGCCAGCAGCCACACGTGGACAGGGAGAGGAGAGACCCAGTACTTC
few,TRBV20-1,TRBJ1-2,TRBD1,CSARDGQGAGGYTF,TGCAGTGCTAGAGATGGACAGGGGGCGGGGGGCTACACCTTC
many,TRBV7-2,TRBJ1-2,TRBD1,CASSIWTGSGYTF,TGTGCCAGCAGCATCTGGACAGGGTCTGGCTACACCTTC
many,TRBV20-1,TRBJ2-7,-,CSARDSVLGKGEQYF,TGCAGTGCTAGAGATTCGGTGTTGGGGAAGGGTGAGCAGTACTTC
few,TRBV19,TRBJ2-5,TRBD1,CASSFSWGQGQTQYF,TGTGCCAGTAGTTTTTCCTGGGGACAGGGGCAGACCCAGTACTTC
-,TRBV4-3,TRBJ2-2,-,CASSRSAGAGTGELFF,TGCGCCAGCAGCCGAAGCGCGGGGGCCGGCACCGGGGAGCTGTTTTTT
-,TRBV5-1,TRBJ1-1,TRBD1,CASSFPQGTNTEAFF,TGCGCCAGCAGCTTTCCACAGGGGACGAACACTGAAGCTTTCTTT
-,TRBV7-2,TRBJ1-5,-,CASSPLRGNQPQHF,TGTGCCAGCAGCCCCTTACGGGGCAATCAGCCCCAGCATTTT
few,TRBV19,TRBJ1-2,-,CASSIPGQFYGYTF,TGTGCCAGTAGTATCCCCGGACAGTTCTATGGCTACACCTTC
many,TRBV20-1,TRBJ2-7,-,CSASGLPDEQYF,TGCAGTGCATCAGGACTACCGGACGAGCAGTACTTC
many,TRBV6-1,TRBJ1-2,TRBD1,CASSEELTGGANYGYTF,TGTGCCAGCAGTGAAGAGCTAACAGGGGGCGCGAACTATGGCTACACCTTC
many,TRBV10-2,TRBJ2-5,-,CASSELLRETQYF,TGCGCCAGCAGTGAGTTGCTTCGCGAGACCCAGTACTTC
-,TRBV20-1,TRBJ2-7,-,CSARSVTYEQYF,TGCAGTGCTAGATCAGTAACTTACGAGCAGTACTTC
-,TRBV4-1,TRBJ1-2,-,CASSHLAGGLYGYTF,TGCGCCAGCAGCCACCTCGCGGGGGGGCTCTATGGCTACACCTTC
-,TRBV11-2,TRBJ2-5,-,CASSYDSLEETQYF,TGTGCCAGCAGCTACGACAGTCTCGAGGAGACCCAGTACTTC
many,TRBV9,TRBJ1-1,-,CASSVGWGTSTEAFF,TGTGCCAGCAGCGTCGGATGGGGGACGAGCACTGAAGCTTTCTTT
many,TRBV20-1,TRBJ2-4,TRBD1,CSASTSGTGHGNIQYF,TGCAGTGCTTCTACTTCCGGGACAGGGCATGGAAACATTCAGTACTTC
many,TRBV6-5,TRBJ2-7,-,CASRRGYEQYF,TGTGCCAGCAGGCGGGGTTACGAGCAGTACTTC
-,TRBV6-1,TRBJ1-5,-,CASSGLTYQPQHF,TGTGCCAGCTCAGGCCTGACTTATCAGCCCCAGCATTTT